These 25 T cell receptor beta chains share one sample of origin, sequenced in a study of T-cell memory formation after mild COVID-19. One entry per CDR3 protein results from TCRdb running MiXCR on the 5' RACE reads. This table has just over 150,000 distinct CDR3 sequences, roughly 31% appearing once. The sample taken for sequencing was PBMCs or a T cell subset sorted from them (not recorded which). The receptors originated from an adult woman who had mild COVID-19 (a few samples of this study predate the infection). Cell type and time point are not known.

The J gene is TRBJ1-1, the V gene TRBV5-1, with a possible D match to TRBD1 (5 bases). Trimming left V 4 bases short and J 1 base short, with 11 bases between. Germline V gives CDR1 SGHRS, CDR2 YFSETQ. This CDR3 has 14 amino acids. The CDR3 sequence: CASSRGEQNTEAFF. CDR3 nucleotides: TGCGCCAGCAGCCGAGGGGAACAGAACACTGAAGCTTTCTTT.

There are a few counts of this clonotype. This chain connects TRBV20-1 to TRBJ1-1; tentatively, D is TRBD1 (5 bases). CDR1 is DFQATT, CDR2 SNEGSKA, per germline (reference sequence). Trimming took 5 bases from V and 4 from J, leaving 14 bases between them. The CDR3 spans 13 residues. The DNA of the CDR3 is TGCAGTGCTTATAGGGGTGAGATCACTGAAGCTTTCTTT. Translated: CSAYRGEITEAFF.

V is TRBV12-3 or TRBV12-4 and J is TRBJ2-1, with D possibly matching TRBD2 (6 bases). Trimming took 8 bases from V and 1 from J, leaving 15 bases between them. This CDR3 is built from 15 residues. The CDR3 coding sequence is TGTGCCAGCGGGCGGGGCCAGTTATCCTACAATGAGCAGTTCTTC. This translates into CASGRGQLSYNEQFF.

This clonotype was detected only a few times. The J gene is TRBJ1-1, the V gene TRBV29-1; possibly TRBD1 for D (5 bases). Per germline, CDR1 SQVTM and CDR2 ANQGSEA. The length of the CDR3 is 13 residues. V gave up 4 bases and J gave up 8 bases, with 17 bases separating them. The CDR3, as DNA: TGCAGCGTTGTTGGGGCTAGTACGGTAGAAGCTTTCTTT. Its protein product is CSVVGASTVEAFF.

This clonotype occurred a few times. Here the CDR3 reads CASSPRDLWVRDNEQFF. The DNA of the CDR3 is TGTGCCAGCAGCCCCCGGGACCTATGGGTGAGGGACAATGAGCAGTTCTTC. The rearrangement uses TRBV9 and TRBJ2-1; D assignment may be TRBD1 or TRBD2 (5 bases each). Germline CDR1 SGDLS, CDR2 YYNGEE. The CDR3 is 17 residues long. With 4 bases removed from V and 5 bases from J, the gap between germline ends came to 22 bases.

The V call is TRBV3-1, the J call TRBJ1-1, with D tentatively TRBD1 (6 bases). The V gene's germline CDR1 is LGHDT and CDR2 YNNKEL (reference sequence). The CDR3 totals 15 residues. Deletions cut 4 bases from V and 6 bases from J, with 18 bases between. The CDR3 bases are TGTGCCAGCAGCCTCGGGGGAGGGGGTAACGCTGAAGCTTTCTTT. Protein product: CASSLGGGGNAEAFF.

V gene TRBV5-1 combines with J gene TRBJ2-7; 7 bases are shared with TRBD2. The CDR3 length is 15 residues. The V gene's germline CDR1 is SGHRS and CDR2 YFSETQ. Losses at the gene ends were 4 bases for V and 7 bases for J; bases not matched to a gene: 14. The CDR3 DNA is TGCGCCAGCAGCCCCGCGGCCGCGTGGGGGGGTGAGCAGTACTTC. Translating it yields CASSPAAAWGGEQYF. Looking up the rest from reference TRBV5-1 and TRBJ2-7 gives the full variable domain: KAGVTQTPRYLIKTRGQQVTLSCSPISGHRSVSWYQQTPGQGLQFLFEYFSETQRNKGNFPGRFSGRQFSNSRSEMNVSTLELGDSALYLCASSPAAAWGGEQYFGPGTRLTVT.

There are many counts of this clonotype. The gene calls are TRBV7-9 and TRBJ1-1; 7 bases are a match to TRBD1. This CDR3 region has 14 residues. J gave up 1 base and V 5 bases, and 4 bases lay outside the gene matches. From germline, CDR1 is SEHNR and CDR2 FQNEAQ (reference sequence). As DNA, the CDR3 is TGTGCCAGCAGCAAGGGGGCCAGGAACACTGAAGCTTTCTTT. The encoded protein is CASSKGARNTEAFF.

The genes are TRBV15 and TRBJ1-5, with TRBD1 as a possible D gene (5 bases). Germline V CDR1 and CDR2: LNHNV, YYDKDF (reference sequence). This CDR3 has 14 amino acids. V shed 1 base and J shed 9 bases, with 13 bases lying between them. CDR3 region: CATSRGSSGGPQHF. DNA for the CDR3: TGTGCCACCAGCAGAGGATCCTCGGGGGGGCCCCAGCATTTT.

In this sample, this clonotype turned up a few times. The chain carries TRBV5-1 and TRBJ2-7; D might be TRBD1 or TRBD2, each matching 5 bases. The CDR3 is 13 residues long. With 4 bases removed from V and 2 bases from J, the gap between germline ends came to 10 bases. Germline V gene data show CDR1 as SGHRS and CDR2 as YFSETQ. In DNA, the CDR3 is TGCGCCAGCAGCGGGGACGGGACCTACGAGCAGTACTTC. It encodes CASSGDGTYEQYF.

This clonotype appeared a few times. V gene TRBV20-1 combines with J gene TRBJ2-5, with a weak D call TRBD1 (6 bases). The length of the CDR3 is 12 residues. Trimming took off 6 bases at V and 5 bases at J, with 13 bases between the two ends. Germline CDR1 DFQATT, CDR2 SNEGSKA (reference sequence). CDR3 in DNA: TGCAGTGCCACTACAGGGTGGGAGACCCAGTACTTC. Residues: CSATTGWETQYF.

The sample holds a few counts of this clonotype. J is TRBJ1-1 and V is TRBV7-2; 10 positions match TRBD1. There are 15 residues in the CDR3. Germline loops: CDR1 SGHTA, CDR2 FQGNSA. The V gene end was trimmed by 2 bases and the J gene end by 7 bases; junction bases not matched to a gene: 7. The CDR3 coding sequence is TGTGCCAGCAGCTTATCCTCCGGGACAGGGGATGAAGCTTTCTTT. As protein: CASSLSSGTGDEAFF.

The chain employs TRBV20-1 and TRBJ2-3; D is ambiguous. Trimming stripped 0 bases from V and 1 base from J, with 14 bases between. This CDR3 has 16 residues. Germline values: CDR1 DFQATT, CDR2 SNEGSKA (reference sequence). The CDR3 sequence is CSARDPLLKGTDTQYF. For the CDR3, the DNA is TGCAGTGCTAGAGATCCTCTACTAAAAGGCACAGATACGCAGTATTTT.

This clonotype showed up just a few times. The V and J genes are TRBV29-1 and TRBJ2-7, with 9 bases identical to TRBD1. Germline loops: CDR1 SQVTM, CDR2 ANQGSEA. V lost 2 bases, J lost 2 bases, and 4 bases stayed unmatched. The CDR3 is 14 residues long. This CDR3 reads CSVEKGTGPYEQYF. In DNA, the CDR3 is TGCAGCGTTGAAAAAGGGACAGGGCCCTACGAGCAGTACTTC.

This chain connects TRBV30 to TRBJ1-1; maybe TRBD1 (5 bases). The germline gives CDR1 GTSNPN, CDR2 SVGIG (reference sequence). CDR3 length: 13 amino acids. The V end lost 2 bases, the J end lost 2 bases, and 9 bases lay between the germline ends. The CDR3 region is CAWSMGPNTEAFF. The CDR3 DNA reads TGTGCCTGGAGTATGGGGCCAAACACTGAAGCTTTCTTT.

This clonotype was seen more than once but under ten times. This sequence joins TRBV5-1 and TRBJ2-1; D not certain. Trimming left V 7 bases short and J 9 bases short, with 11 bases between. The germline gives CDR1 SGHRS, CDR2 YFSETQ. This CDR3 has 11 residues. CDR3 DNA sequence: TGCGCCAGCTCAAACCTCGGTGAGCAGTTCTTC. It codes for CASSNLGEQFF.

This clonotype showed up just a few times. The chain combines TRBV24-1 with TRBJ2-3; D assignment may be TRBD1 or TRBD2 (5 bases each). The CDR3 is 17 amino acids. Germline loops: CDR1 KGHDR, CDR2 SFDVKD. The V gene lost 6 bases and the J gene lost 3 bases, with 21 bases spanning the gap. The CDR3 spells CATSTSTGRRRTDTQYF. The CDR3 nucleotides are TGTGCCACCAGTACAAGCACAGGCAGAAGGAGGACAGATACGCAGTATTTT.

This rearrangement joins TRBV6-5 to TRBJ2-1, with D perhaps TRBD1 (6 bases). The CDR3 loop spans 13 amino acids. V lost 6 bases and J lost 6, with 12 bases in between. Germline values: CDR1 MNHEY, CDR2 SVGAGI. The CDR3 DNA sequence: TGTGCCAGCAGACCCGGGACATTCAATGAGCAGTTCTTC. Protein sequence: CASRPGTFNEQFF.

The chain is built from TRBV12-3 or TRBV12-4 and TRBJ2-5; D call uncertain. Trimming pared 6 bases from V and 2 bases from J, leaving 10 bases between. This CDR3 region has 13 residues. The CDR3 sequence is CASRSRRQETQYF. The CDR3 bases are TGTGCCAGCAGGTCCCGGCGACAAGAGACCCAGTACTTC.

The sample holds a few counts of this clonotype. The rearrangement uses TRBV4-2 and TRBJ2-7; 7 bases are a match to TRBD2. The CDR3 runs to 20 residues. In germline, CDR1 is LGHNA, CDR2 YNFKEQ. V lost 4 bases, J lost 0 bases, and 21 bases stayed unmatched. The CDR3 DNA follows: TGTGCCAGCAGCCCTACCCCCTTGGCGGGAGTCCCTCGGGGCTCCTACGAGCAGTACTTC. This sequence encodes CASSPTPLAGVPRGSYEQYF.

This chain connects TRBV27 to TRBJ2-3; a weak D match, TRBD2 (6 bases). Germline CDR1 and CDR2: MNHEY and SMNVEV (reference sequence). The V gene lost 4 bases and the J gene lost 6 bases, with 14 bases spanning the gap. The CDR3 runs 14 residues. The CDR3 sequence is CASSYRGSLDTQYF. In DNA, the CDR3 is TGTGCCAGCAGTTACCGGGGGTCCTTGGATACGCAGTATTTT.

The CDR3 loop is CATSRDVVGTNEQFF. CDR3 coding DNA: TGTGCCACCAGCAGAGATGTGGTAGGTACGAATGAGCAGTTCTTC. This chain uses TRBV15 with TRBJ2-1; D uncertain. Trimming shortened V by 0 bases and J by 7 bases, and 13 bases separated the two germline ends. Germline CDR1 and CDR2: LNHNV and YYDKDF (reference sequence). This CDR3 is built from 15 residues.

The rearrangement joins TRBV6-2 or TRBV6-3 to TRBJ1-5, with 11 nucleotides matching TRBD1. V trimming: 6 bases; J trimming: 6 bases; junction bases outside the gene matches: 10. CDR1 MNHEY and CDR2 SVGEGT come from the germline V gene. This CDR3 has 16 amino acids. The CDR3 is CASRTPGQGVGQPQHF. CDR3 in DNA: TGTGCCAGCAGGACCCCGGGACAGGGGGTAGGTCAGCCCCAGCATTTT.

The CDR3 spells CSADPLQLRGEQYF. DNA of the CDR3: TGCAGTGCTGATCCACTCCAACTCCGTGGGGAGCAGTACTTC. The chain couples TRBV20-1 to TRBJ2-7, with D uncertain. CDR1 and CDR2 from the germline V gene are DFQATT and SNEGSKA (reference sequence). CDR3 length: 14 amino acids. Trimming left V 5 bases short and J 7 bases short, with 21 bases between.

CDR3 protein: CASSFGAQDGYTF. The CDR3 DNA follows: TGTGCCAGCAGTTTCGGGGCGCAGGATGGCTACACCTTC. V gene TRBV12-3 or TRBV12-4 combines with J gene TRBJ1-2; D may be TRBD1 (5 bases). The CDR3 has 13 amino acids. The ends were cut back, 3 bases at V and 6 bases at J, with 11 bases in the middle.